This is a list of T cell receptor beta chains from one sample in a study of T cell changes during pregnancy in multiple sclerosis. Profiling relied on immunoSEQ multiplex PCR, and the TCRdb table lists in-frame clones only, not all of them. Altogether 100,000 to 150,000 clones are present, around 93% being singletons, with the ten largest covering 6.2%. The source material was peripheral blood, sampled before pregnancy. Receptors were obtained from a female donor with multiple sclerosis, enrolled in a pregnancy study. The CDR3 runs from the conserved cysteine through the conserved F or W. The D gene is left open where the match is weak. Only part of the rows carry a size: once, few, many, or a class if the clone is expanded.

j_call d_call clone_size v_call cdr3_aa cdr3_nt
TRBJ2-1 TRBD2 - TRBV28 CASSSGTRGSYNEQFF TGTGCCAGCAGTTCCGGGACTAGAGGATCCTACAATGAGCAGTTCTTC
TRBJ1-2 - - TRBV28 CASRAGLVGYTF TGTGCCAGCAGGGCGGGGTTGGTCGGCTACACCTTC
TRBJ2-7 TRBD1 - TRBV7-9 CASSFRTGGGYEQYF TGTGCCAGCAGCTTTAGGACAGGGGGGGGGTACGAGCAGTACTTC
TRBJ2-5 - - TRBV5-1 CASSFSEETQYF TGCGCCAGCAGCTTTTCAGAAGAGACCCAGTACTTC
TRBJ2-1 TRBD1 - TRBV6-1 CASSGAPGQGRNEQFF TGTGCCAGCAGTGGAGCCCCGGGACAGGGGAGAAATGAGCAGTTCTTC
TRBJ2-2 - - TRBV19 CASSITGNTGELFF TGTGCCAGTAGTATAACAGGGAACACCGGGGAGCTGTTTTTT
TRBJ1-1 - - TRBV9 CASTLTGGRDTEAFF TGTGCCAGCACCCTAACGGGAGGTAGGGACACTGAAGCTTTCTTT
TRBJ2-7 - - TRBV7-8 CASSLVPGYEQYF TGTGCCAGCAGCTTAGTTCCGGGGTACGAGCAGTACTTC
TRBJ2-1 TRBD2 - TRBV2 CASRRLWSGRDENEQFF TGTGCCAGCAGACGACTCTGGAGCGGGAGGGATGAAAATGAGCAGTTCTTC
TRBJ2-3 - - TRBV11-3 CASSLRGGTQYF TGTGCCAGCAGCTTAAGGGGGGGAACGCAGTATTTT
TRBJ1-2 - once TRBV7-2 CASSLAGSYGYTF TGTGCCAGCAGCTTAGCAGGGAGCTATGGCTACACCTTC
TRBJ1-1 - - TRBV7-3 CASSLTGGSRGAEAFF TGTGCCAGCAGCTTAACAGGGGGTTCACGGGGAGCTGAAGCTTTCTTT
TRBJ1-1 - - TRBV6-5 CASSTLGTGQAEAFF TGTGCCAGCAGTACCCTTGGAACAGGGCAGGCTGAAGCTTTCTTT
TRBJ2-5 TRBD2 - TRBV9 CASSVGGSSGGLGETQYF TGTGCCAGCAGCGTGGGGGGAAGTAGCGGGGGTTTAGGAGAGACCCAGTACTTC
TRBJ2-7 TRBD1 - TRBV2 CASRDRATSYEQYF TGTGCCAGCAGGGACAGGGCCACCTCCTACGAGCAGTACTTC